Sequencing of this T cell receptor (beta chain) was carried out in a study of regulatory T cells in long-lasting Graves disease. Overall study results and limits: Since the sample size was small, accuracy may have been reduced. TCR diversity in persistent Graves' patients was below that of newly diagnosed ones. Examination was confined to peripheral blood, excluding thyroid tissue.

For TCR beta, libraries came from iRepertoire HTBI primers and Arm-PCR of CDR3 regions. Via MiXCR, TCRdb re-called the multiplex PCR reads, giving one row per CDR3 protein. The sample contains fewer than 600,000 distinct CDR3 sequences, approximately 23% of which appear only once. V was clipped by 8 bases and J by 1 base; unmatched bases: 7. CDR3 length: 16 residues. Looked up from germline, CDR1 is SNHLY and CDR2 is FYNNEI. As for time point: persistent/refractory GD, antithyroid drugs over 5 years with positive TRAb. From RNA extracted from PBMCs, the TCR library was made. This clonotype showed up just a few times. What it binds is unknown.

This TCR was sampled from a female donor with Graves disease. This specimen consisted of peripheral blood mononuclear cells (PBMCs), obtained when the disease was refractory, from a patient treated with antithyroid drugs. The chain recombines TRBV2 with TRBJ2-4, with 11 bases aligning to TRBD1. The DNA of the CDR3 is TGTGCCAGCCGCGGACAGGGGGCATCGGCCAAAAACATTCAGTACTTC. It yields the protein CASRGQGASAKNIQYF.